These 23 T cell receptor beta chains were all obtained from the same sample, sequenced in a study of response to subunit inactivated influenza vaccine. TCRdb independently ran MiXCR on the RT-PCR reads; one entry per CDR3 protein. The top ten clones hold less than 9% of a sample with around 710,000 distinct CDR3 sequences, 11% to 15% of them seen once. The sequencing used PBMCs from blood, collected roughly 15 days before vaccination. Every receptor here comes from a man aged 50-59 years who received an inactivated influenza vaccine.

This clonotype has at least ten counts. The chain combines TRBV3-1 with TRBJ2-1; TRBD2 is a possible D gene (6 bases). CDR3 length: 15 amino acids. V was trimmed by 5 bases and J by 0 bases, leaving 11 bases between them. Germline V gene sequence: CDR1 LGHDT, CDR2 YNNKEL (reference sequence). CDR3 amino acids: CASSETSSSYNEQFF. CDR3 sequence (DNA): TGTGCCAGCAGCGAAACTAGCAGCTCCTACAATGAGCAGTTCTTC.

The chain couples TRBV20-1 to TRBJ2-5, with 7 bases matching TRBD2. In germline, CDR1 is DFQATT, CDR2 SNEGSKA (reference sequence). This CDR3 has 16 amino acids. With V trimmed by 5 bases and J by 0 bases, 12 bases remained unmatched. In DNA, the CDR3 is TGCAGTGCTGAAGGGCTAGCGGTTATTCACCAAGAGACCCAGTACTTC. Translating it yields CSAEGLAVIHQETQYF.

This chain joins TRBV7-2 and TRBJ2-1, with 9 positions matching TRBD2. The CDR3 totals 18 residues. Unmatched junction bases numbered 15, after V lost 3 bases and J lost 6 bases. CDR1 and CDR2 (germline): SGHTA, FQGNSA. The CDR3 sequence: CASSFSGSHLRMGNEQFF. Here the CDR3 DNA reads TGTGCCAGCAGCTTTAGCGGGAGTCATCTCAGGATGGGCAATGAGCAGTTCTTC.

At least ten counts were recorded for this clonotype. V usage is TRBV28 and J usage is TRBJ2-7, with 9 bases aligning to TRBD1. Trimming removed 4 bases from V and 7 bases from J; junction bases left unmatched: 11. The germline V gene has CDR1 MDHEN and CDR2 SYDVKM. The length of the CDR3 is 15 residues. The CDR3 region is CASSSFTDRGKEQYF. The CDR3 nucleotides read TGTGCCAGCAGTTCCTTCACGGACAGGGGTAAGGAGCAGTACTTC.

The rearrangement joins TRBV20-1 to TRBJ1-5; TRBD1 matches 7 bases. The CDR3 is 13 residues long. The ends lost 0 bases at V and 6 bases at J; junction bases unmatched: 2. Germline V CDR1 and CDR2: DFQATT, SNEGSKA (reference sequence). As DNA, the CDR3 is TGCAGTGCTAGAGACTACAGGGGTCAGCCCCAGCATTTT. Amino acids: CSARDYRGQPQHF.

This clonotype appeared many times. This sequence joins TRBV4-3 and TRBJ2-1; D uncertain. Germline lookup yields CDR1 LGHNA and CDR2 YSLEER. The V end lost 0 bases, the J end lost 5 bases, and 14 bases lay between the germline ends. The CDR3 loop spans 16 amino acids. CDR3 region: CASSQDLAGRHNEQFF. The DNA for the CDR3 is TGCGCCAGCAGCCAAGATCTTGCAGGAAGACACAATGAGCAGTTCTTC.

This clonotype was picked up a small number of times. CDR3 amino acids: CASTLTGGGRETQYF. DNA for the CDR3: TGTGCCAGCACGCTCACAGGGGGCGGCAGAGAGACCCAGTACTTC. This chain uses TRBV12-3 or TRBV12-4 with TRBJ2-5, with 9 nucleotides matching TRBD1. This CDR3 is 15 amino acids long. The V and J ends lost 7 bases and 4 bases, in that order; junction bases with no gene match: 10.

In its sample, this clonotype was seen a few times. The chain couples TRBV7-3 to TRBJ2-1, with 12 bases identical to TRBD2. The germline V gene has CDR1 SGHTA and CDR2 FQGTGA. The CDR3 spans 16 residues. J was trimmed by 16 bases and V by 5 bases; bases with no gene match: 18. The CDR3 loop is CASSHPHTTSGSLAFF. The DNA of the CDR3 is TGTGCCAGCAGCCACCCTCATACGACTAGCGGGAGTTTGGCTTTCTTC.

The chain recombines TRBV12-3 or TRBV12-4 with TRBJ1-2; TRBD1 might be the D (6 bases). Trimming shortened V by 3 bases and J by 5 bases, and 13 bases separated the two germline ends. CDR3 length: 14 amino acids. CDR3 DNA sequence: TGTGCCAGCAGTTTTGGGGGCAGAGGGTATGGCTACACCTTC. This gives the protein CASSFGGRGYGYTF.

On this clonotype: The DNA is omitted, as the CDR3 cannot be located on it reliably, and the CDR3 follows TCRdb's listing. The chain links TRBV11-2 to TRBJ2-2; the listed D gene, TRBD1, was not tested against the DNA. The CDR3 length equals 18 residues, ends included. Germline CDR1 is SGHAT and CDR2 is FQNNGV. The chain's CDR3 is CASSLALRARGSSGELFF.

In this sample, this clonotype turned up a few times. The chain carries TRBV5-1 and TRBJ2-2; TRBD1 aligns across 7 bases. The CDR3 spans 16 residues. Germline CDR1 and CDR2: SGHRS and YFSETQ. With 3 bases clipped from V and 6 bases from J, the junction kept 11 bases outside the gene matches. The CDR3 here is CASSSTGNGGAGELFF. The CDR3 DNA reads as TGCGCCAGCAGCTCGACAGGGAATGGAGGCGCCGGGGAGCTGTTTTTT.

The chain links TRBV4-2 to TRBJ2-1, with TRBD2 matching over 9 bases. Unmatched junction bases numbered 6, after V lost 7 bases and J lost 5 bases. Germline loops: CDR1 LGHNA, CDR2 YNFKEQ. The CDR3 contains 14 residues. This CDR3 reads CASMKAGGNNEQFF. CDR3 sequence (DNA): TGTGCCAGCATGAAGGCGGGAGGGAACAATGAGCAGTTCTTC.

The CDR3 reads CASSSLGPEVDTQYF. For the CDR3, the DNA is TGTGCCAGCAGTTCGCTAGGACCTGAGGTAGATACGCAGTATTTT. The V and J genes are TRBV27 and TRBJ2-3; no clear D gene. The CDR3 consists of 15 residues. The V end lost 4 bases, the J end lost 5 bases, and 16 bases lay between the germline ends. Germline-derived CDR1 and CDR2 are MNHEY and SMNVEV (reference sequence).

This clonotype was seen at least ten times. The V gene is TRBV4-3, the J gene TRBJ2-5, with D perhaps matching TRBD1 or TRBD2 (5 bases each). Trimming left V 1 base short and J 5 bases short, with 17 bases between. The CDR3 consists of 16 residues. Germline CDR1 and CDR2: LGHNA and YSLEER. Here the CDR3 reads CASSQALRGGRETQYF. The DNA of the CDR3 is TGCGCCAGCAGCCAAGCTTTACGGGGCGGACGGGAGACCCAGTACTTC.

This clonotype was seen only a few times. This CDR3 is CASSSRGVEQYF. CDR3 nucleotide sequence: TGTGCCAGCAGTTCCCGAGGGGTGGAGCAGTACTTC. The chain carries TRBV12-3 or TRBV12-4 and TRBJ2-7; D may correspond to TRBD1 or TRBD2 (5 bases each). This CDR3 comprises 12 residues. V was pared by 4 bases and J by 7 bases, with 11 bases between.

The genes are TRBV5-1 and TRBJ1-2; the D is unclear. Germline loops: CDR1 SGHRS, CDR2 YFSETQ. There are 15 residues in the CDR3. V gave up 1 base and J gave up 2 bases, with 12 bases separating them. The chain's CDR3 is CASSLRIGGNYGYTF. The CDR3 DNA reads as TGCGCCAGCAGCTTGAGAATTGGCGGGAACTATGGCTACACCTTC.

The rearrangement joins TRBV20-1 to TRBJ2-7; possibly TRBD1 for D (5 bases). Germline CDR1 is DFQATT and CDR2 is SNEGSKA (reference sequence). CDR3 length: 13 residues. Trimming removed 0 bases from V and 6 bases from J, with 12 bases in between. CDR3 sequence (DNA): TGCAGTGCTAGAGAGGGCAGGGTGGGCGAGCAGTACTTC. As protein: CSAREGRVGEQYF.

J is TRBJ1-2 and V is TRBV7-9; TRBD1 might be the D (5 bases). The CDR3 contains 14 residues. Between the trimmed V and J ends, which lost 0 bases and 8 bases, there was a span of 13 bases. Germline V gene data show CDR1 as SEHNR and CDR2 as FQNEAQ (reference sequence). CDR3 sequence: CASSLALGLQGYTF. CDR3 sequence (DNA): TGTGCCAGCAGCTTAGCGTTGGGACTACAAGGCTACACCTTC.

The chain is built from TRBV3-1 and TRBJ2-1; 7 positions agree with TRBD2. Germline CDR1 and CDR2: LGHDT and YNNKEL (reference sequence). V lost 1 base to trimming and J lost 4 bases; unmatched junction nucleotides: 10. This CDR3 region has 17 residues. The CDR3 region is CASSQGVQRGGYNEQFF. In nucleotides, the CDR3 is TGTGCCAGCAGCCAAGGTGTCCAGCGGGGAGGATACAATGAGCAGTTCTTC.

The V and J genes are TRBV4-2 and TRBJ1-3; the D is unclear. CDR3 size: 14 residues. Germline V gene lookup returns CDR1 LGHNA and CDR2 YNFKEQ. V shed 0 bases and J shed 6 bases, with 9 bases lying between them. The chain's CDR3 is CASSQDDQINTIYF. CDR3 nucleotide sequence: TGTGCCAGCAGCCAAGATGACCAGATAAACACCATATATTTT.

A few counts support this clonotype. This chain links TRBV20-1 with TRBJ2-7, with D tentatively TRBD1 (6 bases). V lost 3 bases, J lost 0 bases, and 12 bases lay in between. Germline V gene data show CDR1 as DFQATT and CDR2 as SNEGSKA (reference sequence). The CDR3 length is 14 residues. The CDR3 nucleotides read TGCAGTGCTAGGGACAGAGCCAGCTCCTACGAGCAGTACTTC. Translated, it gives CSARDRASSYEQYF.

The V and J genes are TRBV11-2 and TRBJ2-1; 8 bases match TRBD1. The CDR3 totals 18 residues. J gave up 1 base and V 0 bases, and 8 bases lay outside the gene matches. Germline CDR1 is SGHAT and CDR2 is FQNNGV. In DNA form, the CDR3 reads TGTGCCAGCAGCTTAGATCTCTTTGACAGGGGTTCCTACAATGAGCAGTTCTTC. Protein: CASSLDLFDRGSYNEQFF.

This clonotype was found many times. This rearrangement joins TRBV28 to TRBJ2-6, with D perhaps matching TRBD2 (5 bases). The CDR3 has 15 amino acids. V gave up 3 bases and J gave up 2 bases, with 8 bases separating them. Germline assignment: CDR1 MDHEN and CDR2 SYDVKM. CDR3 amino acids: CASSFSGAGANVLTF. The CDR3 coding sequence is TGTGCCAGCAGTTTTTCCGGGGCTGGGGCCAACGTCCTGACTTTC. Full variable domain (remainder filled in from reference TRBV28 and TRBJ2-6): DVKVTQSSRYLVKRTGEKVFLECVQDMDHENMFWYRQDPGLGLRLIYFSYDVKMKEKGDIPEGYSVSREKKERFSLILESASTNQTSMYLCASSFSGAGANVLTFGAGSRLTVL.